These 11 T cell receptor beta chains were all obtained from the same sample, sequenced in a study of cytomegalovirus exposure and HLA in healthy donors. Profiling relied on immunoSEQ multiplex PCR, and the TCRdb table lists in-frame clones only, not all of them. Altogether approximately 280,000 clones are present, around 87% being singletons, with the ten largest covering around 0.9%. The specimen sequenced was PBMCs. These receptors were obtained from a woman aged 18-29 years in good health and CMV-seronegative.

This sequence joins TRBV28 and TRBJ2-5, with D possibly TRBD1 on 6 matching bases. Trimming cost V 7 bases and J 2 bases, with 20 bases left between them. The germline V gene encodes CDR1 MDHEN and CDR2 SYDVKM. This CDR3 is built from 16 residues. CDR3 sequence (DNA): TGTGCCAGCACTCCCCAAGGACAGAGACCACAAGAGACCCAGTACTTC. It translates to CASTPQGQRPQETQYF. Filled out from reference TRBV28 and TRBJ2-5, the complete variable domain reads DVKVTQSSRYLVKRTGEKVFLECVQDMDHENMFWYRQDPGLGLRLIYFSYDVKMKEKGDIPEGYSVSREKKERFSLILESASTNQTSMYLCASTPQGQRPQETQYFGPGTRLLVL.

This CDR3 is CASSWTGDSQHF. In DNA, the CDR3 is TGTGCCAGCAGTTGGACAGGGGACTCCCAGCATTTT. The chain carries TRBV28 and TRBJ1-5; 9 bases fit TRBD1. The CDR3 runs 12 residues. The junction had 3 bases not matched to a gene; V was cut back by 4 bases and J by 11 bases. Germline V gene lookup returns CDR1 MDHEN and CDR2 SYDVKM.

The chain is built from TRBV7-9 and TRBJ1-1; D unresolved. The CDR3 extends over 12 amino acids. Deletions cut 4 bases from V and 3 bases from J, with 6 bases between. CDR1 SEHNR and CDR2 FQNEAQ come from the germline V gene (reference sequence). The DNA of the CDR3 is TGTGCCAGCAGCTCCTTTGACACTGAAGCTTTCTTT. Amino acids: CASSSFDTEAFF.

This clone was seen only a few times. J is TRBJ2-7 and V is TRBV4-1; D perhaps matches TRBD2 (5 bases). The CDR3 totals 12 residues. The germline V and J ends were trimmed by 6 bases and 4 bases, with 10 bases remaining between them. The germline gives CDR1 MGHRA, CDR2 YSYEKL. Written as DNA, the CDR3 is TGCGCCAGCAGGGGGAGCGGTTACGAGCAGTACTTC. It translates to CASRGSGYEQYF.

The V call is TRBV19, the J call TRBJ2-7; D perhaps matches TRBD2 (6 bases). The CDR3 consists of 15 residues. Trimming removed 1 base at V and 2 bases at J, with 12 bases between. CDR1 and CDR2 (germline): LNHDA, SQIVND (reference sequence). CDR3 nucleotide sequence: TGTGCCAGTAGTATAGGGCCTAGCGATACCTACGAGCAGTACTTC. This codes for CASSIGPSDTYEQYF.

The V call is TRBV7-9, the J call TRBJ1-6; no clear D. The V gene lost 8 bases and the J gene lost 8 bases, with 13 bases spanning the gap. CDR1 is SEHNR, CDR2 FQNEAQ, per germline (reference sequence). The CDR3 spans 13 residues. CDR3 in DNA: TGTGCCAGCGGCGAGGGCGGGGATTCACCCCTCCACTTT. It codes for CASGEGGDSPLHF.

V and J are TRBV7-8 and TRBJ2-5, with TRBD1 identical over 9 bases. J lost 7 bases, V lost 5 bases, and 17 bases had no gene match. This CDR3 is 17 amino acids long. The germline V gene has CDR1 SGHVS and CDR2 FQNEAQ. CDR3: CASSAILPGQGRGTQYF. In nucleotides, the CDR3 is TGTGCCAGCAGCGCCATCCTACCGGGACAGGGAAGGGGGACCCAGTACTTC.

CDR3 loop: CSVYPGLATGEQFF. DNA of the CDR3: TGCAGCGTCTACCCGGGACTAGCGACGGGTGAGCAGTTCTTC. The J gene is TRBJ2-1, the V gene TRBV29-1; 10 nucleotides agree with TRBD2. CDR1 is SQVTM, CDR2 ANQGSEA, per germline. After removal of 6 bases from V and 9 bases from J, the junction contained 11 bases not matched to a gene. This CDR3 spans 14 amino acids.

The chain employs TRBV28 and TRBJ1-2; no firm D call. This CDR3 comprises 13 residues. Germline CDR1 MDHEN, CDR2 SYDVKM. The V and J ends lost 3 bases and 8 bases respectively, with 13 bases between them. CDR3 amino acids: CASSLVRSLGYTF. CDR3 DNA sequence: TGTGCCAGCAGTTTGGTCCGTAGTTTGGGCTACACCTTC.

This clone was counted a few times. Other DNA sequences in this specimen translate into the identical CDR3. The rearrangement uses TRBV2 and TRBJ2-3; 11 nucleotides line up with TRBD2. The ends lost 4 bases at V and 4 bases at J; junction bases unmatched: 4. Looked up from germline, CDR1 is SNHLY and CDR2 is FYNNEI. The CDR3 runs to 15 residues. The CDR3 region has the DNA TGTGCCAGCAGTGGCCTAGCGGGAGGCGCAGATACGCAGTATTTT. Protein product: CASSGLAGGADTQYF. Full variable domain (outside the CDR3, taken from reference TRBV2 and TRBJ2-3): EPEVTQTPSHQVTQMGQEVILRCVPISNHLYFYWYRQILGQKVEFLVSFYNNEISEKSEIFDDQFSVERPDGSNFTLKIRSTKLEDSAMYFCASSGLAGGADTQYFGPGTRLTVL.

In its sample, this clone was seen a few times. The CDR3 region has the DNA TGCGCCAGCAGCCCCTCTAGCGTAACCTACGAGCAGTACTTC. This encodes CASSPSSVTYEQYF. The V gene is TRBV5-1, the J gene TRBJ2-7; D is perhaps TRBD2 (6 bases). The CDR3 sequence is 14 residues long. The germline gives CDR1 SGHRS, CDR2 YFSETQ. V was clipped by 4 bases and J by 2 bases, with 13 bases between them. Variable domain in full (rest from reference TRBV5-1 and TRBJ2-7): KAGVTQTPRYLIKTRGQQVTLSCSPISGHRSVSWYQQTPGQGLQFLFEYFSETQRNKGNFPGRFSGRQFSNSRSEMNVSTLELGDSALYLCASSPSSVTYEQYFGPGTRLTVT.